The 12 T cell receptor beta chains given below trace back to one sample, sequenced in a study of blood T cells in healthy people across ages (dated by TCRdb to between 2014 and 2017). Library creation used 5' RACE. Sequenced using an Illumina HiSeq 2500. A second PCR of about 6 to 12 cycles was performed with a sample-barcoded 5' primer and a J-beta primer mix. TCRdb applied fastp at Q25 and MiXCR to the public reads, then kept only in-frame beta chains. Duplicate CDR3 protein sequences are folded into a single record with the most common DNA and genes. This sample has around 990,000 distinct CDR3 sequences in its table, and about 25% of those were observed once. Of the sample, approximately 0.7% is held by the ten largest clones. The sample was also linked to a second study, of T cells of mothers and their children.

The sequencing sample was made of blood. The receptors stem from a girl aged 2 to 9 in good health.

The rearrangement uses TRBV5-1 and TRBJ1-4; TRBD1 agrees at 8 bases. Germline loops: CDR1 SGHRS, CDR2 YFSETQ. J lost 11 bases, V lost 3 bases, and 9 bases had no gene match. The CDR3 is 14 residues long. CDR3 DNA: TGCGCCAGCAGCTCCGGGACAGGCGCAGGGAAACTGTTTTTT. It yields the protein CASSSGTGAGKLFF. Using reference TRBV5-1 and TRBJ1-4 for the parts outside the CDR3, the full variable domain is KAGVTQTPRYLIKTRGQQVTLSCSPISGHRSVSWYQQTPGQGLQFLFEYFSETQRNKGNFPGRFSGRQFSNSRSEMNVSTLELGDSALYLCASSSGTGAGKLFFGSGTQLSVL.

The chain recombines TRBV27 with TRBJ2-1, with 7 bases fitting TRBD2. The CDR3 spans 12 residues. CDR1 and CDR2 (germline): MNHEY, SMNVEV (reference sequence). Trimming removed 3 bases from V and 8 bases from J; junction bases left unmatched: 1. CDR3: CASSFSGHEQFF. CDR3 in DNA: TGTGCCAGCAGTTTTAGCGGGCATGAGCAGTTCTTC.

The genes are TRBV7-6 and TRBJ1-1, with a weak D call TRBD1 (5 bases). Germline V lookup: CDR1 SGHVS, CDR2 FNYEAQ. CDR3 length equals 12 residues. Deletions cut 4 bases from V and 8 bases from J, with 11 bases between. CDR3 region: CASSSAGGEAFF. The CDR3 DNA follows: TGTGCCAGCAGCTCCGCTGGGGGAGAAGCTTTCTTT.

The J gene is TRBJ2-1, the V gene TRBV2; tentative D call: TRBD1 (6 bases). Trimming cost V 6 bases and J 6 bases, with 9 bases left between them. Per the germline V gene, CDR1 is SNHLY and CDR2 is FYNNEI. The CDR3 has 12 amino acids. DNA for the CDR3: TGTGCCAGCAGGGGGGACATCAATGAGCAGTTCTTC. It yields the protein CASRGDINEQFF.

This clonotype was counted a few times. The chain couples TRBV4-1 to TRBJ2-3; tentatively, D is TRBD1 (8 bases). V lost 6 bases to trimming and J lost 5 bases, with 18 bases between them. Germline-derived CDR1 and CDR2 are MGHRA and YSYEKL. The CDR3 consists of 15 residues. CDR3 DNA: TGCGCCAGCAGACAGGGGGGAGGGCCGGTAGATACGCAGTATTTT. Translating gives CASRQGGGPVDTQYF.

This chain joins TRBV6-2 or TRBV6-3 and TRBJ2-2, with no clear D. CDR3 length: 16 residues. CDR1 and CDR2 (germline): MNHEY, SVGEGT. V lost 5 bases, J lost 4 bases, and 17 bases lay in between. CDR3 bases: TGTGCCAGCAGTACAAACCAATGGCAGGCCACCGGGGAGCTGTTTTTT. Its protein product is CASSTNQWQATGELFF.

The table lists this clonotype with a few counts. The rearrangement joins TRBV24-1 to TRBJ2-6; 9 bases line up with TRBD1. CDR1 KGHDR and CDR2 SFDVKD come from the germline V gene. J lost 0 bases, V lost 9 bases, and 20 bases had no gene match. The length of the CDR3 is 21 residues. CDR3 DNA sequence: TGTGCCACCCGTAACGAGGGACAGGGTCTGATTAATGGCTCTGGGGCCAACGTCCTGACTTTC. This gives the protein CATRNEGQGLINGSGANVLTF.

The CDR3 is CASSPGSRGTMDEQFF. The CDR3 nucleotides read TGTGCCAGCAGTCCTGGGAGCAGGGGAACGATGGATGAGCAGTTCTTC. The chain recombines TRBV4-2 with TRBJ2-5; the D gene is possibly TRBD1 (6 bases). The tail of the sequence fits TRBJ2-1 better, so the J call may be wrong. The germline gives CDR1 LGHNA, CDR2 YNFKEQ. This CDR3 spans 16 amino acids.

This clonotype was found a few times. The chain carries TRBV5-1 and TRBJ2-3; D ambiguous. V lost 6 bases to trimming and J lost 3 bases, with 17 bases between them. Germline V CDR1 and CDR2: SGHRS, YFSETQ. CDR3 size: 15 residues. The CDR3 sequence: CASTPQVSSTDTQYF. The CDR3 DNA reads as TGCGCCAGCACCCCCCAGGTTTCTTCAACAGATACGCAGTATTTT. Complete variable domain (other parts from reference TRBV5-1 and TRBJ2-3): KAGVTQTPRYLIKTRGQQVTLSCSPISGHRSVSWYQQTPGQGLQFLFEYFSETQRNKGNFPGRFSGRQFSNSRSEMNVSTLELGDSALYLCASTPQVSSTDTQYFGPGTRLTVL.

This chain links TRBV4-1 with TRBJ2-5, with a weak D call TRBD1 (5 bases). The J call could be wrong; TRBJ2-1 is a better fit for the DNA end. This CDR3 has 14 amino acids. The germline CDR1 and CDR2 sequences are MGHRA and YSYEKL. CDR3 protein: CASSQYEQENEQFF. DNA for the CDR3: TGCGCCAGCAGCCAATATGAACAGGAGAATGAGCAGTTCTTC.

This clonotype was seen more than once but under ten times. This chain links TRBV5-1 with TRBJ2-7; TRBD2 is a possible D gene (5 bases). Germline CDR1 reads SGHRS; CDR2 reads YFSETQ. Trimming cost V 5 bases and J 8 bases, with 17 bases left between them. There are 13 residues in the CDR3. CDR3 protein: CASRGISSIQQYF. The DNA for the CDR3 is TGCGCCAGCAGGGGCATTTCTAGCATACAGCAGTACTTC.

This clonotype has only a few counts. The chain is built from TRBV12-3 or TRBV12-4 and TRBJ1-4; D unresolved. The CDR3 contains 13 residues. Deletions cut 8 bases from V and 7 bases from J, with 14 bases between. CDR3: CASCDPIGEKLFF. Here the CDR3 DNA reads TGTGCCAGCTGTGATCCTATCGGTGAAAAACTGTTTTTT.